This TCR beta chain was found in a study of blood T cell repertoires in COVID-19. Background on the study: The United States, Italy and Spain were the sources of the acute and convalescent COVID-19 samples. Sources were T cells, B-cell-depleted T cells, or PBMCs; the material itself was cDNA or gDNA.

This CDR3 contains 14 residues. Germline values: CDR1 MDHEN, CDR2 SYDVKM. The V end lost 4 bases, the J end lost 8 bases, and 17 bases lay between the germline ends. How the authors handled the data: It was from reference gene primer amplification that nucleated cell counts were estimated. Sequencing was performed with immunoSEQ multiplex PCR; in TCRdb, only in-frame clones are kept and a portion is missing. That table gives V, J and clone size, and the DNA gave D and trimming. This table has some 83,000 clones, 86% appearing once. This clone was found a few times. The chain links TRBV28 to TRBJ1-2, with D tentatively TRBD1 (5 bases). The receptor was isolated from a man over 45 with active COVID-19. The source material was peripheral blood. CDR3 amino acids: CASSYHGEGSGYTF. The CDR3 bases are TGTGCCAGCAGTTATCACGGGGAGGGGAGCGGCTACACCTTC.